Below are 32 T cell receptor beta chains sequenced from a single sample in a study of OX40 agonist ivuxolimab in advanced cancers. Produced via immunoSEQ multiplex PCR; TCRdb's table is partial and in-frame only. The table includes about 76,000 clones, 85% detected once. The source was CD4+ or CD8+ T cells sorted from blood, collected in a trial of the OX40 agonist ivuxolimab. All receptors derive from an adult with an advanced solid tumor such as melanoma, head and neck, liver or kidney cancer.

This clone has only a few counts. V gene TRBV7-9 combines with J gene TRBJ2-2, with a weak D call TRBD2 (5 bases). Germline assignment: CDR1 SEHNR and CDR2 FQNEAQ (reference sequence). The CDR3 has 13 amino acids. V lost 5 bases and J lost 3, with 7 bases in between. The CDR3 bases are TGTGCCAGCAGCCCGGGATACACCGGGGAGCTGTTTTTT. Translation: CASSPGYTGELFF.

The chain links TRBV7-2 to TRBJ2-4; 9 positions agree with TRBD2. Germline loops: CDR1 SGHTA, CDR2 FQGNSA. V lost 2 bases to trimming and J lost 2 bases; unmatched junction nucleotides: 10. The CDR3 extends over 18 amino acids. CDR3 in amino acids: CASSLTRLAVNSKNIQYF. In nucleotides, the CDR3 is TGTGCCAGCAGCTTAACCCGACTAGCGGTAAACTCCAAAAACATTCAGTACTTC.

The V and J genes are TRBV30 and TRBJ1-2; 7 nucleotides agree with TRBD1. Trimming took 5 bases from V and 7 from J; bases not matched to a gene: 10. The CDR3 totals 13 residues. The V gene's germline CDR1 is GTSNPN and CDR2 SVGIG (reference sequence). CDR3 in DNA: TGTGCCTGGGAACTACAGGGGCGGGGTGGCTACACCTTC. This gives the protein CAWELQGRGGYTF.

This clone was counted between two and nine times. The chain recombines TRBV4-3 with TRBJ2-6; 8 bases align to TRBD1. Germline V gene sequence: CDR1 LGHNA, CDR2 YSLEER. The V gene end was trimmed by 0 bases and the J gene end by 2 bases; junction bases not matched to a gene: 3. The CDR3 spans 17 residues. This CDR3 is CASSQDPTGAGANVLTF. Here the CDR3 DNA reads TGCGCCAGCAGCCAAGATCCGACAGGGGCTGGGGCCAACGTCCTGACTTTC.

This clone appeared once. The CDR3 loop reads CASRSALTHEQYF. The DNA of the CDR3 is TGTGCCAGCAGATCGGCTCTTACCCACGAGCAGTACTTC. The chain couples TRBV6-5 to TRBJ2-7; D gene uncertain. V dropped 6 bases and J dropped 5 bases, with 14 bases sitting between them. The CDR3 is 13 amino acids. CDR1 is MNHEY and CDR2 is SVGAGI in the germline V gene.

The chain joins TRBV4-3 to TRBJ1-5; TRBD1 is a possible D gene (5 bases). The CDR3 runs to 16 residues. Looked up from germline, CDR1 is LGHNA and CDR2 is YSLEER. V lost 4 bases to trimming and J lost 0 bases, with 13 bases between them. Here the CDR3 reads CASSPLGVDSNQPQHF. The CDR3 coding sequence is TGCGCCAGCAGCCCCCTGGGGGTAGATAGCAATCAGCCCCAGCATTTT.

This clone showed up just once. V and J are TRBV18 and TRBJ1-3; D might be TRBD1 (5 bases). Germline CDR1 KGHSH, CDR2 LQKENI. CDR3 size: 15 residues. V was trimmed by 3 bases and J by 9 bases, leaving 18 bases between them. The DNA for the CDR3 is TGTGCCAGCTCACCTGCTACGGGGGACCGGTCCACCATATATTTT. This sequence encodes CASSPATGDRSTIYF.

The sample holds a few counts of this clone. This chain connects TRBV19 to TRBJ2-5; 8 bases map to TRBD2. There are 17 residues in the CDR3. Unmatched junction bases numbered 7, after V lost 0 bases and J lost 1 base. Germline-derived CDR1 and CDR2 are LNHDA and SQIVND (reference sequence). In DNA form, the CDR3 reads TGTGCCAGTAGTATAGATCTACGAGCGGGGGCCCAAGAGACCCAGTACTTC. This gives the protein CASSIDLRAGAQETQYF. Filled out from reference TRBV19 and TRBJ2-5, the complete variable domain reads DGGITQSPKYLFRKEGQNVTLSCEQNLNHDAMYWYRQDPGQGLRLIYYSQIVNDFQKGDIAEGYSVSREKKESFPLTVTSAQKNPTAFYLCASSIDLRAGAQETQYFGPGTRLLVL.

The chain joins TRBV11-2 to TRBJ1-2; tentative D call: TRBD1 (5 bases). This CDR3 comprises 15 residues. Per the germline V gene, CDR1 is SGHAT and CDR2 is FQNNGV. Between the trimmed V and J ends, which lost 2 bases and 0 bases, there was a span of 10 bases. The CDR3 DNA reads as TGTGCCAGCAGCTTATCAACAGGAGCTAACTATGGCTACACCTTC. This gives the protein CASSLSTGANYGYTF.

This chain links TRBV29-1 with TRBJ1-2, with D hard to call. V was pared by 7 bases and J by 2 bases, with 14 bases between. Germline CDR1 reads SQVTM; CDR2 reads ANQGSEA. CDR3 length: 13 residues. CDR3 loop: CSGETVRNYGYTF. CDR3 in DNA: TGCAGCGGGGAGACGGTCAGGAACTATGGCTACACCTTC.

The genes are TRBV7-3 and TRBJ2-1, with unresolved D. The V gene's germline CDR1 is SGHTA and CDR2 FQGTGA. Trimming took 5 bases from V and 0 from J, leaving 5 bases between them. The CDR3 extends over 13 amino acids. The CDR3 here is CASSPSSYNEQFF. In nucleotides, the CDR3 is TGTGCCAGCAGCCCTTCCTCCTACAATGAGCAGTTCTTC.

The J gene is TRBJ2-5, the V gene TRBV29-1; 7 bases are shared with TRBD1. Germline trimming cut 6 bases from V and 5 bases from J; bases unmatched to any gene: 6. This CDR3 comprises 12 residues. Germline CDR1 and CDR2: SQVTM and ANQGSEA. The CDR3: CSVRQGGETQYF. CDR3 sequence (DNA): TGCAGCGTCCGACAGGGTGGCGAGACCCAGTACTTC.

The chain recombines TRBV4-3 with TRBJ1-3; possibly TRBD1 for D (6 bases). The CDR3 sequence is 22 residues long. Germline lookup yields CDR1 LGHNA and CDR2 YSLEER. V gave up 1 base and J gave up 4 bases, with 32 bases separating them. The CDR3 DNA is TGCGCCAGCAGCCAAGTTCGATTTCGGACAGATTTACACCTCTTTTCCGGAAACACCATATATTTT. Residues: CASSQVRFRTDLHLFSGNTIYF.

A few counts support this clone. A junction end diverges from the germline sequence, so it may reflect a read error. The chain carries TRBV5-8 and TRBJ2-3; D is unresolved. The CDR3 consists of 13 residues. CDR1 and CDR2 from the germline V gene are SGHTS and YDEGEE. The CDR3, as DNA: TGTGCCAGCAGCGCAAGTAGCACGGATACGCAGTATTTT. Protein sequence: CASSASSTDTQYF.

The chain recombines TRBV7-2 with TRBJ1-3; D not resolved. Trimming pared 7 bases from V and 3 bases from J, leaving 10 bases between. CDR3 length: 13 amino acids. Germline values: CDR1 SGHTA, CDR2 FQGNSA. The CDR3 nucleotides read TGTGCCAGCACCCCCTGGGATGGAAACACCATATATTTT. Its translation is CASTPWDGNTIYF.

The chain is built from TRBV15 and TRBJ2-1; D gene unclear. The length of the CDR3 is 17 residues. CDR1 LNHNV and CDR2 YYDKDF come from the germline V gene (reference sequence). V was pared by 0 bases and J by 7 bases, with 19 bases between. The CDR3 loop reads CATSRDRGRVERNEQFF. Here the CDR3 DNA reads TGTGCCACCAGCAGAGATCGCGGAAGGGTAGAACGAAATGAGCAGTTCTTC.

The chain couples TRBV7-2 to TRBJ2-1; D gene unclear. The CDR3 runs 14 residues. V lost 2 bases and J 12 bases, leaving 17 bases between the germline ends. CDR1 and CDR2 (germline): SGHTA, FQGNSA. DNA of the CDR3: TGTGCCAGCAGCTTAATCCCCACCCAGGTTGGGCAGTTCTTC. Translation gives CASSLIPTQVGQFF.

The chain is built from TRBV5-5 and TRBJ1-2; D gene ambiguous. The germline V gene encodes CDR1 SGHKS and CDR2 YYEKEE (reference sequence). This CDR3 spans 13 amino acids. Trimming left V 2 bases short and J 2 bases short, with 7 bases between. For the CDR3, the DNA is TGTGCCAGCAGCTTCGCAGAAAACTATGGCTACACCTTC. Translating gives CASSFAENYGYTF.

Details on this clone: The sample has other DNA sequences that encode this CDR3 too. The V and J genes are TRBV6-6 and TRBJ1-2; D gene uncertain. The V gene lost 5 bases and the J gene lost 1 base, with 8 bases spanning the gap. This CDR3 region has 13 residues. CDR1 and CDR2 (germline): MNHNY, SVGAGI (reference sequence). DNA for the CDR3: TGTGCCAGCAGTCCCGGAGGTAACTATGGCTACACCTTC. Translation: CASSPGGNYGYTF.

The chain combines TRBV13 with TRBJ1-6, with 8 nucleotides matching TRBD1. CDR1 is PRHDT and CDR2 is FYEKMQ in the germline V gene (reference sequence). The CDR3 is 16 amino acids. Unmatched junction bases numbered 11, after V lost 5 bases and J lost 8 bases. Here the CDR3 reads CASSPGTGREDSPLHF. The CDR3 DNA sequence: TGTGCCAGCAGCCCGGGGACAGGACGGGAGGATTCACCCCTCCACTTT. The entire variable domain, with the rest obtained from reference TRBV13 and TRBJ1-6, is as follows: AAGVIQSPRHLIKEKRETATLKCYPIPRHDTVYWYQQGPGQDPQFLISFYEKMQSDKGSIPDRFSAQQFSDYHSELNMSSLELGDSALYFCASSPGTGREDSPLHFGNGTRLTVT.

CDR3 region: CASSVEAGSGTDTQYF. Here the CDR3 DNA reads TGTGCCAGCAGCGTAGAAGCGGGGAGCGGCACAGATACGCAGTATTTT. The chain recombines TRBV9 with TRBJ2-3; 7 nucleotides agree with TRBD2. With 0 bases clipped from V and 1 base from J, the junction kept 5 bases outside the gene matches. This CDR3 has 16 residues. Germline V lookup: CDR1 SGDLS, CDR2 YYNGEE.

This chain uses TRBV6-5 with TRBJ2-7; D is undetermined. CDR3 length: 13 residues. V was trimmed by 7 bases and J by 4 bases, leaving 14 bases between them. Germline V lookup: CDR1 MNHEY, CDR2 SVGAGI. CDR3 residues: CASTLGYGYEQYF. CDR3 in DNA: TGTGCCAGCACCTTAGGGTACGGGTACGAGCAGTACTTC.

This clone was recorded once. The chain has TRBV6-5 and TRBJ2-2, with D possibly being TRBD1 (6 bases). The ends were cut back, 0 bases at V and 11 bases at J, with 16 bases in the middle. Germline values: CDR1 MNHEY, CDR2 SVGAGI. This CDR3 contains 15 residues. The CDR3 region has the DNA TGTGCCAGCAGTTACTCGAGAACTTCACAGGGCGAGCTGTTTTTT. Translating it yields CASSYSRTSQGELFF.

This sequence joins TRBV19 and TRBJ2-7, with 7 bases identical to TRBD1. From germline, CDR1 is LNHDA and CDR2 SQIVND (reference sequence). After removal of 3 bases from V and 4 bases from J, the junction contained 6 bases not matched to a gene. The CDR3 covers 14 residues. The chain's CDR3 is CASSMDRTLYEQYF. The CDR3, as DNA: TGTGCCAGTAGTATGGACAGGACCTTGTACGAGCAGTACTTC.

The chain carries TRBV29-1 and TRBJ1-2; D might be TRBD1 (5 bases). Germline values: CDR1 SQVTM, CDR2 ANQGSEA. V lost 8 bases, J lost 7 bases, and 20 bases lay in between. CDR3 length equals 13 residues. Here the CDR3 reads CSLTYGTAGGYTF. For the CDR3, the DNA is TGCAGCCTAACATACGGGACCGCCGGTGGCTACACCTTC. Complete variable domain (other parts from reference TRBV29-1 and TRBJ1-2): SAVISQKPSRDICQRGTSLTIQCQVDSQVTMMFWYRQQPGQSLTLIATANQGSEATYESGFVIDKFPISRPNLTFSTLTVSNMSPEDSSIYLCSLTYGTAGGYTFGSGTRLTVV.

The rearrangement links TRBV5-4 to TRBJ1-2, with D unclear. The CDR3 sequence is 14 residues long. V lost 2 bases and J 1 base, leaving 9 bases between the germline ends. The germline CDR1 and CDR2 sequences are SGHNT and YYREEE (reference sequence). As DNA, the CDR3 is TGTGCCAGCAGCTTCTTGGGCAGTAACTATGGCTACACCTTC. Its protein product is CASSFLGSNYGYTF.

The chain uses TRBV7-8 and TRBJ2-2; D unclear. Trimming took 6 bases from V and 3 from J, leaving 11 bases between them. The CDR3 length is 14 residues. The V gene's germline CDR1 is SGHVS and CDR2 FQNEAQ. The CDR3 reads CASRALADTGELFF. CDR3 nucleotide sequence: TGTGCCAGCAGAGCCTTGGCCGACACCGGGGAGCTGTTTTTT.

The V and J genes are TRBV7-2 and TRBJ1-1; D not resolved. The CDR3 sequence is 15 residues long. The germline V gene encodes CDR1 SGHTA and CDR2 FQGNSA. The germline V and J ends were trimmed by 1 base and 0 bases, with 9 bases remaining between them. The CDR3 sequence: CASSLVGSLNTEAFF. As DNA, the CDR3 is TGTGCCAGCAGCTTAGTAGGATCCCTGAACACTGAAGCTTTCTTT.

V gene TRBV4-3 combines with J gene TRBJ1-5; D may be TRBD1 (5 bases). CDR1 is LGHNA and CDR2 is YSLEER in the germline V gene. This CDR3 spans 14 amino acids. Trimming took 0 bases from V and 5 from J, leaving 8 bases between them. In DNA, the CDR3 is TGCGCCAGCAGCCAAGACGCGGGGGATCAGCCCCAGCATTTT. It encodes CASSQDAGDQPQHF.

This clone has a single count. The J gene is TRBJ1-2, the V gene TRBV7-2; TRBD1 agrees at 8 bases. The V segment lost 1 base and the J segment 5 bases; nucleotides outside the gene matches: 12. CDR1 SGHTA and CDR2 FQGNSA come from the germline V gene. This CDR3 is 17 amino acids long. DNA for the CDR3: TGTGCCAGCAGCTTAGGGGGACAGGCCGCCCCCCCTTATGGCTACACCTTC. Its translation: CASSLGGQAAPPYGYTF.

This chain links TRBV5-1 with TRBJ2-1; D possibly matches TRBD1 or TRBD2 (5 bases each). V was trimmed by 5 bases and J by 5 bases, leaving 20 bases between them. CDR1 and CDR2 (germline): SGHRS, YFSETQ. The CDR3 runs to 16 residues. The CDR3 sequence: CASRSRPGTEDNEQFF. CDR3 sequence (DNA): TGCGCCAGCAGATCTAGACCCGGGACGGAGGACAATGAGCAGTTCTTC.

The chain carries TRBV4-1 and TRBJ2-7; D uncertain. This CDR3 contains 17 residues. With 0 bases removed from V and 5 bases from J, the gap between germline ends came to 20 bases. Germline values: CDR1 MGHRA, CDR2 YSYEKL. DNA of the CDR3: TGCGCCAGCAGCCAAGATCGAGCGAGAGGCGTTGGGAACGAGCAGTACTTC. It codes for CASSQDRARGVGNEQYF.